This T cell receptor (beta chain) was captured by sequencing in a study of blood T cell repertoires in COVID-19. Study background: The origin of the acute and convalescent COVID-19 samples was the United States, Italy and Spain. T cells, B-cell-depleted T cells, or PBMCs provided the cDNA or gDNA that served as material.

Per the original data handling: For nucleated cells, counts were estimated from reference gene primer amplification. Assay: immunoSEQ multiplex PCR; the TCRdb copy retains only in-frame clones and omits some. That table is the source of V, J and clone size, and D and trimming were worked out from the DNA. Found here are tens of thousands of clones, 65% to 70% of them singletons; the top ten hold roughly a sixth. V was cut by 2 bases and J by 6 bases, with 10 bases left in between. The CDR3 runs 13 residues. The chain couples TRBV12-3 or TRBV12-4 to TRBJ1-1, with D uncertain. What was sequenced was peripheral blood. This TCR was recovered from a human donor in a cohort sampled during active COVID-19. CDR3 sequence reads: CASSLLGGAEAFF. The CDR3 DNA is TGTGCCAGCAGTTTATTGGGCGGGGCTGAAGCTTTCTTT.